A selection of T cell receptor beta chains follows, all from one sample in a study of cytomegalovirus exposure and HLA in healthy donors. Repertoires were generated with immunoSEQ multiplex PCR, while TCRdb's copy carries only in-frame clones and drops some. The repertoire holds tens of thousands of clones, with about 66% as singletons. Input material: PBMCs. The receptors shown here come from a man aged 45-65 years in good health and CMV-seropositive. Both conserved end residues are part of each CDR3. D genes are given only for firm matches. Size is stated for part of the rows, as once, few or many counts, or as a class when the clone is expanded.

j_call v_call clone_size d_call cdr3_aa cdr3_nt
TRBJ2-5 TRBV6-5 NA NA CASTSTGPKTQYF TGTGCCAGCACTTCTACAGGTCCCAAGACCCAGTACTTC
TRBJ2-3 TRBV2 few TRBD2 CASSEGGRPYTDTQYF TGTGCCAGCAGTGAAGGCGGGAGGCCTTACACAGATACGCAGTATTTT
TRBJ2-3 TRBV6-5 NA TRBD2 CASSYRSAGRSDTQYF TGTGCCAGCAGTTACCGGTCAGCGGGGCGGTCAGATACGCAGTATTTT
TRBJ1-1 TRBV19 few NA CATSPVEGLNTEAFF TGTGCCACCTCCCCGGTGGAGGGTTTGAACACTGAAGCTTTCTTT
TRBJ2-3 TRBV4-3 NA NA CASSQGESDTQYF TGCGCCAGCAGCCAAGGAGAGTCCGATACGCAGTATTTT
TRBJ1-1 TRBV19 NA NA CASGDWNTEAFF TGTGCCAGTGGGGACTGGAACACTGAAGCTTTCTTT
TRBJ2-5 TRBV6-5 once NA CASSYSRLEETQYF TGTGCCAGCAGTTACTCGCGACTCGAGGAGACCCAGTACTTC
TRBJ1-1 TRBV11-3 NA NA CASSLALETRAFF TGTGCCAGCAGCTTAGCATTGGAGACGCGGGCTTTCTTT
TRBJ1-6 TRBV10-3 few NA CAISESGGYNSPLHF TGTGCCATCAGTGAGTCGGGGGGCTATAATTCACCCCTCCACTTT
TRBJ1-3 TRBV6-1 few NA CASSIGTPSGNTIYF TGTGCCAGCAGTATCGGGACACCCTCTGGAAACACCATATATTTT
TRBJ2-1 TRBV9 NA NA CASSVSSNEQFF TGTGCCAGCAGCGTATCCTCCAATGAGCAGTTCTTC
TRBJ2-7 TRBV14 few TRBD1 CASSQQQGVTFQQYF TGTGCCAGCAGCCAGCAACAGGGGGTGACCTTCCAGCAGTACTTC
TRBJ2-7 TRBV7-3 NA NA CASSLNPFYEQYF TGTGCCAGCAGCTTAAATCCCTTCTACGAGCAGTACTTC
TRBJ2-5 TRBV28 NA NA CASSLGLGRVGETQYF TGTGCCAGCAGTTTAGGGTTGGGCAGGGTGGGAGAGACCCAGTACTTC
TRBJ1-6 TRBV18 NA NA CASSPHDIGSYNSPLHF TGTGCCAGCTCACCACACGACATTGGGTCCTATAATTCACCCCTCCACTTT
TRBJ2-7 TRBV25-1 NA TRBD1 CASRSQGNEQYF TGTGCCAGCAGGTCACAGGGGAACGAGCAGTACTTC
TRBJ1-1 TRBV2 NA NA CASSGRTEAFF TGTGCCAGCTCGGGGAGGACTGAAGCTTTCTTT
TRBJ1-6 TRBV28 NA NA CASSFGVRVNSPLHF TGTGCCAGCAGTTTTGGTGTAAGAGTAAATTCACCCCTCCACTTT
TRBJ2-3 TRBV6-5 NA NA CASGGPGGTDTQYF TGTGCCAGCGGAGGTCCCGGGGGCACAGATACGCAGTATTTT
TRBJ2-7 TRBV18 NA NA CASSPLGGASYEQYF TGTGCCAGCTCACCACTCGGCGGGGCAAGCTACGAGCAGTACTTC
TRBJ2-5 TRBV7-2 NA NA CASSRIEAQETQYF TGTGCCAGCAGCCGCATTGAGGCCCAAGAGACCCAGTACTTC
TRBJ1-2 TRBV6-5 once NA CASSTRQVYGYTF TGTGCCAGCAGTACCCGCCAGGTATATGGCTACACCTTC
TRBJ1-2 TRBV27 few TRBD1 CASSKTGAYGYTF TGTGCCAGCAGTAAGACAGGGGCTTATGGCTACACCTTC
TRBJ1-1 TRBV5-1 NA NA CASRTEWEYTEAFF TGCGCCAGCAGGACCGAGTGGGAGTACACTGAAGCTTTCTTT
TRBJ2-2 TRBV18 NA TRBD1 CASSPGQTVGELFF TGTGCCAGCTCACCGGGACAGACGGTCGGGGAGCTGTTTTTT
TRBJ1-2 TRBV6-5 NA NA CASSYSGRMGYGYTF TGTGCCAGCAGTTACTCGGGGAGGATGGGGTATGGCTACACCTTC
TRBJ1-4 TRBV16 NA NA CASSQVPANEKLFF TGTGCCAGCAGCCAAGTCCCGGCTAATGAAAAACTGTTTTTT
TRBJ2-3 TRBV5-1 few NA CASSLGLSTDTQYF TGCGCCAGCAGCTTGGGACTTTCCACAGATACGCAGTATTTT
TRBJ1-2 TRBV30 NA NA CAWSTKQGGGYTF TGTGCCTGGAGTACTAAACAGGGAGGGGGCTACACCTTC
TRBJ1-1 TRBV5-6 NA NA CASSLGHMNTEAFF TGTGCCAGCAGCTTGGGACATATGAACACTGAAGCTTTCTTT
TRBJ1-1 TRBV2 NA TRBD1 CASGGQGIFSEAFF TGTGCCAGTGGGGGACAGGGAATTTTTAGCGAAGCTTTCTTT
TRBJ1-5 TRBV28 NA NA CASRSQGPNQPQHF TGTGCCAGCCGTTCTCAGGGCCCCAATCAGCCCCAGCATTTT
TRBJ2-3 TRBV4-3 NA TRBD2 CASSQAPMTSIRTDTQYF TGCGCCAGCAGCCAAGCCCCAATGACTAGCATTCGCACAGATACGCAGTATTTT
TRBJ2-7 TRBV6-5 NA TRBD2 CASSLGLAGDYEQYF TGTGCCAGCAGTCTGGGACTAGCGGGGGATTACGAGCAGTACTTC
TRBJ2-3 TRBV7-9 NA NA CASSLRGALTDTQYF TGTGCCAGCAGCTTACGGGGGGCACTCACAGATACGCAGTATTTT
TRBJ1-3 TRBV6-5 few NA CASSYPRDLSGNTIYF TGTGCCAGCAGTTACCCCCGGGATCTCTCTGGAAACACCATATATTTT
TRBJ2-1 TRBV7-9 hyperexpanded NA CASSLVGGRGEQFF TGTGCCAGCAGCTTGGTGGGGGGGCGTGGTGAGCAGTTCTTC
TRBJ2-1 TRBV5-1 few NA CASSLGFTGQGEQFF TGCGCCAGCAGCCTCGGCTTTACAGGGCAAGGCGAGCAGTTCTTC
TRBJ2-5 TRBV7-2 few NA CASSLRVWETQYF TGTGCCAGCAGCTTGAGAGTCTGGGAGACCCAGTACTTC
TRBJ2-7 TRBV5-4 NA TRBD2 CASSLGGTSGYYEQYF TGTGCCAGCAGCTTGGGCGGGACTAGCGGATACTACGAGCAGTACTTC
TRBJ1-5 TRBV7-9 few TRBD1 CASSLGTGGGQPQHF TGTGCCAGCAGCTTAGGGACAGGGGGCGGTCAGCCCCAGCATTTT
TRBJ2-1 TRBV7-6 NA NA CASSLGTPNEQFF TGTGCCAGCAGCCTCGGGACTCCTAATGAGCAGTTCTTC
TRBJ1-1 TRBV21-1 NA NA CASSKVGRGHTEAFF TGTGCCAGCAGCAAAGTGGGTAGGGGCCACACTGAAGCTTTCTTT
TRBJ1-2 TRBV5-6 NA NA CASSLVSGDFAYGYTF TGTGCCAGCAGCTTAGTATCAGGGGATTTCGCCTATGGCTACACCTTC
TRBJ2-1 TRBV9 NA TRBD2 CASSVNERGFPLFF TGTGCCAGCAGCGTAAACGAGCGGGGGTTCCCGTTGTTCTTC
TRBJ2-1 TRBV10-3 few TRBD1 CAMGTGSYNEQFF TGTGCCATGGGGACAGGGTCCTACAATGAGCAGTTCTTC
TRBJ1-6 TRBV6-5 NA TRBD1 CASSRDSYSSPLHF TGTGCCAGCAGTCGGGACAGTTACAGTTCACCCCTCCACTTT
TRBJ1-5 TRBV7-2 NA TRBD1 CASSLDRDVNQPQHF TGTGCCAGCAGTCTCGACAGGGACGTCAATCAGCCCCAGCATTTT
TRBJ2-7 TRBV19 once NA CASSMQRGNEQYF TGTGCCAGTAGTATGCAAAGGGGTAACGAGCAGTACTTC
TRBJ2-1 TRBV28 once TRBD2 CASRGASGGPSGSYNEQFF TGTGCCAGCAGAGGGGCTAGCGGGGGGCCCAGTGGGAGCTACAATGAGCAGTTCTTC
TRBJ2-2 TRBV6-5 NA TRBD1 CASSTGQGNTGELFF TGTGCCAGCAGTACGGGACAGGGGAACACCGGGGAGCTGTTTTTT
TRBJ2-5 TRBV5-1 NA TRBD1 CASSPRTGQETQYF TGCGCCAGCAGCCCTCGGACAGGCCAAGAGACCCAGTACTTC
TRBJ1-1 TRBV20-1 NA NA CSAPLNTEAFF TGCAGTGCTCCCTTAAATACTGAAGCTTTCTTT
TRBJ2-7 TRBV30 NA NA CAWKSEGGAAYEQYF TGTGCCTGGAAATCGGAGGGTGGGGCTGCCTACGAGCAGTACTTC
TRBJ2-7 TRBV5-6 NA TRBD1 CASSLGTGGSYEQYF TGTGCCAGCAGCTTGGGGACAGGGGGCTCCTACGAGCAGTACTTC